Following are 25 T cell receptor beta chains from one sample sequenced in a study of graft-versus-host responses after intestinal transplantation. No antigens are known for them. Using immunoSEQ multiplex PCR, the repertoire was profiled, and TCRdb retains in-frame clones only, with some absent. The sample includes about 120,000 clones, about nine tenths seen only once; the top ten take about 0.18%. The sequencing used unstimulated CD4+ T cells sorted from spleen or lymph node cells, collected before intestinal transplant. These receptors all come from a human donor who received an intestinal transplant.

The chain has TRBV6-5 and TRBJ1-5; D unresolved. Germline CDR1 and CDR2: MNHEY and SVGAGI. The CDR3 sequence is 14 residues long. Trimming pared 4 bases from V and 3 bases from J, leaving 10 bases between. The CDR3 reads CASSSAGVNQPQHF. Here the CDR3 DNA reads TGTGCCAGCAGTTCCGCCGGGGTCAATCAGCCCCAGCATTTT.

The V call is TRBV2, the J call TRBJ1-2, with 8 positions matching TRBD1. This CDR3 is built from 14 residues. V lost 3 bases, J lost 8 bases, and 8 bases stayed unmatched. CDR1 SNHLY and CDR2 FYNNEI come from the germline V gene. CDR3 sequence (DNA): TGTGCCAGCAGTGAGTCGGCAGGGGGCTGGGGCTACACCTTC. Its translation is CASSESAGGWGYTF.

The sample holds one count of this clone. V gene TRBV29-1 combines with J gene TRBJ2-7; weak D call: TRBD1 (6 bases). This CDR3 has 12 residues. Germline lookup yields CDR1 SQVTM and CDR2 ANQGSEA. V shed 4 bases and J shed 4 bases, with 11 bases lying between them. CDR3 sequence: CSVGRGAYEQYF. The CDR3 bases are TGCAGCGTTGGCAGGGGAGCGTACGAGCAGTACTTC.

This clone turned up a few times. V and J are TRBV6-5 and TRBJ2-7, with D perhaps matching TRBD2 (6 bases). This CDR3 has 12 residues. The germline V gene encodes CDR1 MNHEY and CDR2 SVGAGI. CDR3 loop: CAATGDRERQYF. DNA for the CDR3: TGTGCTGCTACGGGGGATCGGGAGCGGCAGTACTTC.

V gene TRBV9 combines with J gene TRBJ2-1; TRBD2 matches at 7 bases. The V and J ends lost 3 bases and 1 base, in that order; junction bases with no gene match: 7. CDR3 length equals 16 residues. Germline V gene sequence: CDR1 SGDLS, CDR2 YYNGEE. CDR3 in amino acids: CASSASAGTSYNEQFF. As DNA, the CDR3 is TGTGCCAGCAGCGCCTCAGCGGGAACGTCCTACAATGAGCAGTTCTTC. The whole variable domain, remainder taken from reference TRBV9 and TRBJ2-1, is DSGVTQTPKHLITATGQRVTLRCSPRSGDLSVYWYQQSLDQGLQFLIQYYNGEERAKGNILERFSAQQFPDLHSELNLSSLELGDSALYFCASSASAGTSYNEQFFGPGTRLTVL.

This clone was seen just once. The rearrangement links TRBV9 to TRBJ2-1; D gene uncertain. This CDR3 is built from 14 residues. Trimming stripped 4 bases from V and 5 bases from J, with 13 bases between. Per the germline V gene, CDR1 is SGDLS and CDR2 is YYNGEE. The CDR3 here is CASSPIGANNEQFF. The CDR3 DNA sequence: TGTGCCAGCAGCCCGATCGGAGCGAACAATGAGCAGTTCTTC.

The gene calls are TRBV27 and TRBJ1-5; D remains unclear. This CDR3 is built from 12 residues. Germline assignment: CDR1 MNHEY and CDR2 SMNVEV (reference sequence). The ends were cut back, 3 bases at V and 7 bases at J, with 7 bases in the middle. In DNA form, the CDR3 reads TGTGCCAGCAGTTTTTTGGGCCAGCCCCAGCATTTT. Translated, it gives CASSFLGQPQHF.

The rearrangement joins TRBV10-3 to TRBJ1-5; TRBD1 might be the D (6 bases). CDR3 length: 15 residues. V was cut by 4 bases and J by 0 bases, with 10 bases left in between. The V gene's germline CDR1 is ENHRY and CDR2 SYGVKD. CDR3 DNA: TGTGCCATCAGTGCCGCGGACAGTAGCAATCAGCCCCAGCATTTT. Residues: CAISAADSSNQPQHF.

The J gene is TRBJ2-7, the V gene TRBV30; D may be TRBD2 (6 bases). In germline, CDR1 is GTSNPN, CDR2 SVGIG (reference sequence). V dropped 2 bases and J dropped 2 bases, with 13 bases sitting between them. The CDR3 has 14 amino acids. The CDR3 bases are TGTGCCTGGAGTTCTACTACGGGAGCCTACGAGCAGTACTTC. Translation gives CAWSSTTGAYEQYF.

For this clone: The junction does not match germline at one end; this may be a read error. V is TRBV14 and J is TRBJ2-7; a possible D gene is TRBD1 (5 bases). The CDR3 contains 14 residues. Germline V gene sequence: CDR1 SGHDN, CDR2 FVKESK. The CDR3 spells CASSRAGYSYEQHF. As DNA, the CDR3 is TGTGCCAGCAGCCGTGCAGGGTACTCCTACGAGCAGCACTTC. The full variable domain, rest sourced from reference TRBV14 and TRBJ2-7, is EAGVTQFPSHSVIEKGQTVTLRCDPISGHDNLYWYRRVMGKEIKFLLHFVKESKQDESGMPNNRFLAERTGGTYSTLKVQPAELEDSGVYFCASSRAGYSYEQHFGPGTRLTVT.

The chain couples TRBV7-9 to TRBJ2-7, with D uncertain. Germline CDR1 is SEHNR and CDR2 is FQNEAQ (reference sequence). The V gene lost 5 bases and the J gene lost 6 bases, with 11 bases spanning the gap. This CDR3 comprises 12 residues. The CDR3 spells CASSLDISEQYF. The CDR3 DNA is TGTGCCAGCAGCCTCGACATCAGCGAGCAGTACTTC.

The chain has TRBV7-5 and TRBJ1-3. TRBV7-5 is a pseudogene. The CDR3 is 15 amino acids. CDR3 sequence (DNA): TGTGTCAGAAGCTCGAAACCGTGCGTGCGGATCACCATATATTTT. Amino acids: CVRSSKPCVRITIYF.

V is TRBV30 and J is TRBJ2-2; TRBD1 aligns across 9 bases. The CDR3 runs 16 residues. The germline V gene encodes CDR1 GTSNPN and CDR2 SVGIG (reference sequence). Trimming at V came to 3 bases and at J to 4 bases, leaving 9 bases not matched to a gene. The CDR3 bases are TGTGCCTGGAGGGGATCGGGGACAGGGAGCACCGGGGAGCTGTTTTTT. Translating it yields CAWRGSGTGSTGELFF.

The chain has TRBV12-5 and TRBJ1-2; D gene unclear. The germline V gene has CDR1 LGHNT and CDR2 FRNRAP. The germline V and J ends were trimmed by 7 bases and 4 bases, with 13 bases remaining between them. The CDR3 is 13 amino acids. The CDR3 DNA reads as TGTGCTAGTGCCCTAGGCGGGGTCTATGGCTACACCTTC. Its protein product is CASALGGVYGYTF. The whole variable domain, filled in from reference TRBV12-5 and TRBJ1-2, reads DARVTQTPRHKVTEMGQEVTMRCQPILGHNTVFWYRQTMMQGLELLAYFRNRAPLDDSGMPKDRFSAEMPDATLATLKIQPSEPRDSAVYFCASALGGVYGYTFGSGTRLTVV.

This chain uses TRBV6-5 with TRBJ2-7, with 8 bases identical to TRBD1. CDR1 and CDR2 from the germline V gene are MNHEY and SVGAGI. The V gene end was trimmed by 5 bases and the J gene end by 2 bases; junction bases not matched to a gene: 2. This CDR3 contains 13 residues. CDR3 amino acids: CASSKTGAYEQYF. The DNA for the CDR3 is TGTGCCAGCAGTAAGACAGGGGCCTACGAGCAGTACTTC.

The rearrangement joins TRBV28 to TRBJ1-5; a weak D match, TRBD1 (6 bases). V lost 4 bases and J 3 bases, leaving 16 bases between the germline ends. CDR3 length: 16 residues. Germline CDR1 reads MDHEN; CDR2 reads SYDVKM. Here the CDR3 DNA reads TGTGCCAGCAGTTGGGGAAAGGACAGACTCAATCAGCCCCAGCATTTT. This sequence encodes CASSWGKDRLNQPQHF.

This clone was counted once. The chain carries TRBV11-2 and TRBJ2-7; D may be TRBD2 (6 bases). V was shortened by 3 bases and J by 5 bases, with 17 bases between the two germline ends. Germline loops: CDR1 SGHAT, CDR2 FQNNGV. This CDR3 contains 15 residues. The CDR3 DNA follows: TGTGCCAGCAGCTTGGGACTCGCATCCGGCAACGAGCAGTACTTC. It codes for CASSLGLASGNEQYF.

This clone was seen a few times. The chain recombines TRBV6-1 with TRBJ1-5; 7 positions agree with TRBD1. The CDR3 extends over 14 amino acids. The ends lost 6 bases at V and 2 bases at J; junction bases unmatched: 4. The germline V gene has CDR1 MNHNS and CDR2 SASEGT. CDR3 in amino acids: CASRSQGGNQPQHF. In nucleotides, the CDR3 is TGTGCCAGCAGATCCCAGGGGGGCAATCAGCCCCAGCATTTT.

The chain joins TRBV10-2 to TRBJ2-5; 12 nucleotides match TRBD1. J lost 5 bases, V lost 6 bases, and 7 bases had no gene match. The germline gives CDR1 WSHSY, CDR2 SAAADI. This CDR3 is built from 15 residues. The CDR3 is CASSARDRGRETQYF. Written as DNA, the CDR3 is TGCGCCAGCAGCGCCCGGGACAGGGGGCGTGAGACCCAGTACTTC.

This chain joins TRBV30 and TRBJ1-6; D is uncertain. V lost 5 bases and J 18 bases, leaving 11 bases between the germline ends. The CDR3 loop spans 9 amino acids. Germline CDR1 is GTSNPN and CDR2 is SVGIG (reference sequence). The CDR3 loop is CAWGLQPHF. CDR3 DNA: TGTGCCTGGGGTTTACAACCCCACTTT.

The V call is TRBV6-6, the J call TRBJ2-3, with 9 bases fitting TRBD1. V lost 6 bases to trimming and J lost 4 bases; unmatched junction nucleotides: 11. The CDR3 covers 16 residues. Germline loops: CDR1 MNHNY, CDR2 SVGAGI (reference sequence). DNA for the CDR3: TGTGCCAGCAGGGTTGAGGGACAGGGCTCCCCAGATACGCAGTATTTT. Its translation is CASRVEGQGSPDTQYF.

This chain uses TRBV5-1 with TRBJ1-2; 9 bases align to TRBD1. This CDR3 contains 15 residues. V shed 2 bases and J 5 bases; nucleotides not matched to a gene: 7. Germline CDR1 and CDR2: SGHRS and YFSETQ. The CDR3, as DNA: TGCGCCAGCAGCTTACAGGGGGCTTTAGGGTATGGCTACACCTTC. It is translated as CASSLQGALGYGYTF.

The chain has TRBV6-1 and TRBJ2-7, with a possible D match to TRBD1 (6 bases). V was clipped by 6 bases and J by 2 bases, with 14 bases between them. The CDR3 has 14 amino acids. Germline CDR1 is MNHNS and CDR2 is SASEGT. CDR3 loop: CASSRQVLTYEQYF. As DNA, the CDR3 is TGTGCCAGCAGCCGACAGGTACTCACCTACGAGCAGTACTTC.

This chain joins TRBV7-9 and TRBJ2-7, with D tentatively TRBD1 (5 bases). The germline CDR1 and CDR2 sequences are SEHNR and FQNEAQ (reference sequence). Trimming cost V 1 base and J 3 bases, with 19 bases left between them. CDR3 length: 17 residues. CDR3 protein: CASSLGVQGRQIYEQYF. CDR3 nucleotides: TGTGCCAGCAGCTTAGGTGTTCAGGGCAGGCAAATCTACGAGCAGTACTTC. Full variable domain (remainder filled in from reference TRBV7-9 and TRBJ2-7): DTGVSQNPRHKITKRGQNVTFRCDPISEHNRLYWYRQTLGQGPEFLTYFQNEAQLEKSRLLSDRFSAERPKGSFSTLEIQRTEQGDSAMYLCASSLGVQGRQIYEQYFGPGTRLTVT.

The chain combines TRBV5-4 with TRBJ1-5; D is ambiguous. The ends were cut back, 2 bases at V and 4 bases at J, with 7 bases in the middle. This CDR3 has 13 residues. Per the germline V gene, CDR1 is SGHNT and CDR2 is YYREEE (reference sequence). The CDR3 loop reads CASSLDWNQPQHF. CDR3 bases: TGTGCCAGCAGCTTAGACTGGAATCAGCCCCAGCATTTT.